Below, 23 T cell receptor beta chains from the same sample are listed, as sequenced in a study of blood T cell repertoires in COVID-19. Sequenced by immunoSEQ multiplex PCR; TCRdb stores in-frame clones only, minus some. The sample lists 200,000 or so clones, roughly 86% seen once, with over 2.5% in the top ten. Sequenced input: peripheral blood. The receptor source for this set is a man between 60 and 70 years old with acute or convalescent COVID-19.

The chain links TRBV25-1 to TRBJ2-7; D possibly corresponds to TRBD1 (6 bases). The CDR3 is made up of 13 amino acids. Germline CDR1 reads MGHDK; CDR2 reads SYGVNS. V was trimmed by 5 bases and J by 4 bases, leaving 12 bases between them. For the CDR3, the DNA is TGTGCCAGCAGTACTCTGGACAGTTACGAGCAGTACTTC. Amino acids: CASSTLDSYEQYF.

The CDR3 region is CASRHGRGSTGELFF. CDR3 nucleotide sequence: TGTGCCAGTAGGCACGGCAGGGGAAGCACCGGGGAGCTGTTTTTT. The chain combines TRBV19 with TRBJ2-2, with a weak D call TRBD1 (6 bases). V lost 6 bases, J lost 4 bases, and 15 bases lay in between. Germline loops: CDR1 LNHDA, CDR2 SQIVND (reference sequence). The length of the CDR3 is 15 residues.

The chain couples TRBV7-9 to TRBJ1-4; D may be TRBD1 (6 bases). V was clipped by 3 bases and J by 7 bases, with 15 bases between them. The CDR3 length is 15 residues. The germline V gene encodes CDR1 SEHNR and CDR2 FQNEAQ (reference sequence). The CDR3 region is CASSFPGVDGEKLFF. The CDR3 DNA reads TGTGCCAGCAGCTTCCCAGGGGTGGACGGTGAAAAACTGTTTTTT.

This clone was found a few times. The chain couples TRBV6-6 to TRBJ1-1; tentatively, D is TRBD1 (5 bases). CDR3 length equals 14 residues. Trimming removed 6 bases at V and 1 base at J, with 12 bases between. Germline lookup yields CDR1 MNHNY and CDR2 SVGAGI (reference sequence). The CDR3 loop is CASSHRQGNTEAFF. CDR3 bases: TGTGCCAGCAGCCACCGGCAGGGGAACACTGAAGCTTTCTTT.

The chain employs TRBV27 and TRBJ2-1; D possibly corresponds to TRBD1 (7 bases). The V end lost 5 bases, the J end lost 9 bases, and 11 bases lay between the germline ends. Germline V gene data show CDR1 as MNHEY and CDR2 as SMNVEV (reference sequence). This CDR3 contains 12 residues. The CDR3 protein is CASSQQGGEQFF. CDR3 sequence (DNA): TGTGCCAGCAGTCAGCAGGGGGGTGAGCAGTTCTTC.

The CDR3 region is CASSLGYDRGAEAFF. The CDR3, as DNA: TGTGCCAGCAGCTTAGGTTACGACAGGGGCGCTGAAGCTTTCTTT. V and J are TRBV7-6 and TRBJ1-1; 8 bases fit TRBD1. Looked up from germline, CDR1 is SGHVS and CDR2 is FNYEAQ. The CDR3 runs 15 residues. V was clipped by 1 base and J by 6 bases; unmatched bases: 7.

J is TRBJ2-3 and V is TRBV5-4; TRBD1 aligns across 7 bases. CDR1 SGHNT and CDR2 YYREEE come from the germline V gene (reference sequence). The CDR3 totals 15 residues. Trimming removed 1 base from V and 2 bases from J; junction bases left unmatched: 4. The CDR3 region has the DNA TGTGCCAGCAGCTTGCCGCAGGGGGACACAGATACGCAGTATTTT. Protein product: CASSLPQGDTDTQYF.

The chain is built from TRBV29-1 and TRBJ1-2; TRBD1 matches at 12 bases. J lost 4 bases, V lost 7 bases, and 7 bases had no gene match. The CDR3 is made up of 14 amino acids. CDR1 is SQVTM and CDR2 is ANQGSEA in the germline V gene. The CDR3 reads CSAGGTGGGYGYTF. CDR3 nucleotides: TGCAGCGCCGGGGGGACAGGGGGCGGCTATGGCTACACCTTC.

This chain connects TRBV19 to TRBJ1-5, with D uncertain. This CDR3 spans 15 amino acids. Germline CDR1 reads LNHDA; CDR2 reads SQIVND (reference sequence). The ends were cut back, 1 base at V and 1 base at J, with 8 bases in the middle. The CDR3 DNA follows: TGTGCCAGTAGTATAGTGAGCGGAAGCAATCAGCCCCAGCATTTT. Amino acids: CASSIVSGSNQPQHF. Filled out from reference TRBV19 and TRBJ1-5, the complete variable domain reads DGGITQSPKYLFRKEGQNVTLSCEQNLNHDAMYWYRQDPGQGLRLIYYSQIVNDFQKGDIAEGYSVSREKKESFPLTVTSAQKNPTAFYLCASSIVSGSNQPQHFGDGTRLSIL.

The gene calls are TRBV6-5 and TRBJ1-3; perhaps TRBD1 as D (5 bases). The germline gives CDR1 MNHEY, CDR2 SVGAGI. Trimming cost V 7 bases and J 0 bases, with 13 bases left between them. CDR3 length: 15 residues. CDR3 DNA: TGTGCCAGCATCTATTACGACAGCTCTGGAAACACCATATATTTT. It encodes CASIYYDSSGNTIYF.

The V and J genes are TRBV9 and TRBJ1-2, with D perhaps matching TRBD1 (5 bases). CDR1 is SGDLS and CDR2 is YYNGEE in the germline V gene. This CDR3 region has 15 residues. Trimming cost V 4 bases and J 7 bases, with 20 bases left between them. The CDR3, as DNA: TGTGCCAGCAGCACGGCCGCATTGGGGCTAGGTGGCTACACCTTC. It translates to CASSTAALGLGGYTF.

The chain combines TRBV19 with TRBJ2-7; a possible D gene is TRBD2 (5 bases). The CDR3 length is 10 residues. The germline V gene encodes CDR1 LNHDA and CDR2 SQIVND (reference sequence). V gave up 9 bases and J gave up 2 bases, with 5 bases separating them. The CDR3 sequence: CASGTYEQYF. The CDR3 nucleotides read TGTGCCAGCGGGACCTACGAGCAGTACTTC.

The chain carries TRBV9 and TRBJ2-1; D is ambiguous. CDR1 and CDR2 from the germline V gene are SGDLS and YYNGEE. The CDR3 loop spans 12 amino acids. Trimming took off 0 bases at V and 7 bases at J, with 5 bases between the two ends. The CDR3 DNA reads TGTGCCAGCAGCGTAGAGAGAAATGAGCAGTTCTTC. Translating it yields CASSVERNEQFF. The full variable domain, rest sourced from reference TRBV9 and TRBJ2-1, is DSGVTQTPKHLITATGQRVTLRCSPRSGDLSVYWYQQSLDQGLQFLIQYYNGEERAKGNILERFSAQQFPDLHSELNLSSLELGDSALYFCASSVERNEQFFGPGTRLTVL.

This chain joins TRBV28 and TRBJ1-1; no definite D call. The ends were cut back, 2 bases at V and 8 bases at J, with 12 bases in the middle. This CDR3 contains 13 residues. The germline V gene has CDR1 MDHEN and CDR2 SYDVKM. The CDR3 DNA reads TGTGCCAGCAGTTTAGACGCCAGGTGGGAAGCTTTCTTT. Its protein product is CASSLDARWEAFF.

The genes are TRBV29-1 and TRBJ2-6; D possibly corresponds to TRBD2 (5 bases). Trimming took 4 bases from V and 2 from J, leaving 9 bases between them. The CDR3 sequence is 14 residues long. The germline V gene has CDR1 SQVTM and CDR2 ANQGSEA. The CDR3: CSVGSGTGANVLTF. CDR3 DNA: TGCAGCGTTGGGAGCGGAACTGGGGCCAACGTCCTGACTTTC. The whole variable domain, remainder taken from reference TRBV29-1 and TRBJ2-6, is SAVISQKPSRDICQRGTSLTIQCQVDSQVTMMFWYRQQPGQSLTLIATANQGSEATYESGFVIDKFPISRPNLTFSTLTVSNMSPEDSSIYLCSVGSGTGANVLTFGAGSRLTVL.

The chain recombines TRBV7-6 with TRBJ2-5; 10 positions match TRBD2. J lost 5 bases, V lost 3 bases, and 9 bases had no gene match. CDR1 and CDR2 from the germline V gene are SGHVS and FNYEAQ. This CDR3 spans 16 amino acids. As DNA, the CDR3 is TGTGCCAGCAGCTTTCTAGCGGGGGCCCGGTGGGAGACCCAGTACTTC. This translates into CASSFLAGARWETQYF.

This sequence joins TRBV7-3 and TRBJ2-1, with 10 bases lining up with TRBD2. CDR3 size: 15 residues. Germline CDR1 reads SGHTA; CDR2 reads FQGTGA. Trimming removed 0 bases from V and 5 bases from J; junction bases left unmatched: 1. The CDR3 here is CASSLTLAGDNEQFF. The CDR3 nucleotides are TGTGCCAGCAGCTTAACGCTAGCGGGGGACAATGAGCAGTTCTTC.

This chain joins TRBV9 and TRBJ1-5; D gene ambiguous. This CDR3 is built from 14 residues. Germline V gene sequence: CDR1 SGDLS, CDR2 YYNGEE. Trimming took off 4 bases at V and 3 bases at J, with 11 bases between the two ends. The CDR3 DNA reads TGTGCCAGCAGCCGAGGAGGGTTCAATCAGCCCCAGCATTTT. The encoded protein is CASSRGGFNQPQHF.

In DNA, the CDR3 is TGTGCCAGCAGTACACCGGGACAGGGGGCTTCCGAGCAGTTCTTC. Translating gives CASSTPGQGASEQFF. The gene calls are TRBV6-5 and TRBJ2-1; TRBD1 matches at 12 bases. CDR1 and CDR2 (germline): MNHEY, SVGAGI. The CDR3 is made up of 15 amino acids. V shed 5 bases and J 10 bases; nucleotides not matched to a gene: 9.

The V gene is TRBV27, the J gene TRBJ1-1; D might be TRBD1 (6 bases). The CDR3 consists of 15 residues. The V and J ends lost 3 bases and 1 base respectively, with 12 bases between them. From germline, CDR1 is MNHEY and CDR2 SMNVEV (reference sequence). The DNA for the CDR3 is TGTGCCAGCAGTTTCGGCCGACAGGAGAACACTGAAGCTTTCTTT. This translates into CASSFGRQENTEAFF.

The rearrangement joins TRBV7-7 to TRBJ2-2; D gene unclear. This CDR3 contains 14 residues. In germline, CDR1 is SSHAT, CDR2 FNYEAQ (reference sequence). Trimming removed 3 bases at V and 8 bases at J, with 13 bases between. The CDR3 DNA reads as TGTGCCAGCAGCTTGCAGACGGTCGGGGGGGAGCTGTTTTTT. Translation: CASSLQTVGGELFF.

V is TRBV11-1 and J is TRBJ2-1; D gene uncertain. V was trimmed by 5 bases and J by 0 bases, leaving 11 bases between them. The germline V gene has CDR1 SGHAT and CDR2 FQDESV (reference sequence). There are 15 residues in the CDR3. CDR3 coding DNA: TGTGCCAGCAGCCCCCGGAGCGCCTCCTACAATGAGCAGTTCTTC. It encodes CASSPRSASYNEQFF.

This chain joins TRBV4-2 and TRBJ2-3; D unclear. The CDR3 spans 14 residues. Deletions cut 0 bases from V and 0 bases from J, with 4 bases between. The germline CDR1 and CDR2 sequences are LGHNA and YNFKEQ. This chain's CDR3 is CASSQDLSTDTQYF. In DNA form, the CDR3 reads TGTGCCAGCAGCCAAGATCTAAGCACAGATACGCAGTATTTT.